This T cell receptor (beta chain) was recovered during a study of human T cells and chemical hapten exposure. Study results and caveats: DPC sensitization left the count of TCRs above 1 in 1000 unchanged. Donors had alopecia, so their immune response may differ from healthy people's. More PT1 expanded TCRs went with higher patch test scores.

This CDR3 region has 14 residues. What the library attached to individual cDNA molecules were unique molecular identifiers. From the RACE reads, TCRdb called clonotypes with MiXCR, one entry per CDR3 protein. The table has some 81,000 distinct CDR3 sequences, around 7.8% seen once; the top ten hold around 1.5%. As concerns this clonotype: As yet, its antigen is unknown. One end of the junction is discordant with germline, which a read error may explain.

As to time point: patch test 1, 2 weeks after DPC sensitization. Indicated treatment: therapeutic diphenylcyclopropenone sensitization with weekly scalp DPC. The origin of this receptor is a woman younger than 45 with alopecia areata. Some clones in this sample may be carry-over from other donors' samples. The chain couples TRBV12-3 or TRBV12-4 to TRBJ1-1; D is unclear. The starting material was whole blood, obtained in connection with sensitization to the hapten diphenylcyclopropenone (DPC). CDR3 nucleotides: TGTGCCAGCAGTTTTCACAGCAGGAACACTGAAGCCTTCTTT. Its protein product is CASSFHSRNTEAFF.